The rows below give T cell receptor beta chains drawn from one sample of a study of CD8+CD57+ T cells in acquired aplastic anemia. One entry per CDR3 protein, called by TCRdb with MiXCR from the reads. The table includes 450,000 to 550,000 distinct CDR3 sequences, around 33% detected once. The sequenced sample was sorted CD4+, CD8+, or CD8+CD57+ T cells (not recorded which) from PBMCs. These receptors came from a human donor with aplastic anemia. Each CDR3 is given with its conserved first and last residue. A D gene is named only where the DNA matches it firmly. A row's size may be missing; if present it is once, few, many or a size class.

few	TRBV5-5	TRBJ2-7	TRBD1	TGTGCCAGCAGCAGAAAGGACAGGGGGAGCTACGAGCAGTACTTC	CASSRKDRGSYEQYF
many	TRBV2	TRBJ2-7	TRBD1	TGTGCCAGCAGAAGAGGGACAGGGTTCAGCGAGCAGTACTTC	CASRRGTGFSEQYF
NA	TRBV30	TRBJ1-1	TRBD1	TGTGCCTGGGCGAGAAAGGGGGCTGGTGAAGCTTTCTTT	CAWARKGAGEAFF
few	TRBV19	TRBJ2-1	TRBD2	TGTGCCAGTAGATCCGGGACTAGCGCAAGTGAGCAGTTCTTC	CASRSGTSASEQFF
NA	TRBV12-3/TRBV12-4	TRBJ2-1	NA	TGTGCCAGCAGTTTTGGGGGGTGGGATGAGCAGTTCTTC	CASSFGGWDEQFF
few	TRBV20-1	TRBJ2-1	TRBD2	TGCAGTGCTAGAGATTCTAGCGGGAGGAGCTCCTACAATGAGCAGTTCTTC	CSARDSSGRSSYNEQFF
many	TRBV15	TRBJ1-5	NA	TGTGCCACCAGCAGAGATCAGGGGAATCAGCCCCAGCATTTT	CATSRDQGNQPQHF
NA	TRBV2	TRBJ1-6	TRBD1	TGTGCCAGCACAGTAAACAGGGGACAATCACCCCTCCACTTT	CASTVNRGQSPLHF
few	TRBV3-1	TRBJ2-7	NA	TGTGCCAGCAGCCAAGATTGGGGCCCGGCGGAGCAGTACTTC	CASSQDWGPAEQYF
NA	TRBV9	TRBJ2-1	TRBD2	TGTGCCAGCAGCGCCGACCACTACGGGACTAGCGGGAGGGCCGGGAATGAGCAGTTCTTC	CASSADHYGTSGRAGNEQFF
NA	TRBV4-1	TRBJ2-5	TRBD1	TGCGCCAGCAGCTTGGCGGCCAGGGGGAAGGAGACCCAGTACTTC	CASSLAARGKETQYF
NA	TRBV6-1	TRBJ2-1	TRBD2	TGTGCCACCCCGGGGCTAGCGGGCAATGGGCAGTTCTTC	CATPGLAGNGQFF
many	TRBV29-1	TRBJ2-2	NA	TGCAGCGTTGATGACACCGGGGAGCTGTTTTTT	CSVDDTGELFF
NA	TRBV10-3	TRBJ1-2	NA	TGTGCCATCAGTGAGTCGATTGGCTACACCTTC	CAISESIGYTF
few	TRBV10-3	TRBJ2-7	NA	TGTGCCAGCAGACTGGGGGCTTTCAACGTAGGGGGCGAGCAGTACTTC	CASRLGAFNVGGEQYF
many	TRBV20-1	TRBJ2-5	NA	TGCAGTGCCACCCTCGTAACCAGCAGAGAGACCCAGTACTTC	CSATLVTSRETQYF
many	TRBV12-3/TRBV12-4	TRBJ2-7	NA	TGTGCCAGCAGTTTGGCGCTGGCGACCTACGAGCAGTACTTC	CASSLALATYEQYF
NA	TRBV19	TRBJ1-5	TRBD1	TGTGCCAGTAGTATAGGTGTAGGGCAGGGGGCGAGCAATCAGCCCCAGCATTTT	CASSIGVGQGASNQPQHF
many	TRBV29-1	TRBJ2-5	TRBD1	TGCAGCGCCCCTGAACAGGGGAAAGAGACCCAGTACTTC	CSAPEQGKETQYF
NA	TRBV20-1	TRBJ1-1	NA	TGCAGTGCTAGAGATGGGACGGCAAACACTGAAGCTTTCTTT	CSARDGTANTEAFF
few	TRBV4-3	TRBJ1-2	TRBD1	TGCGCCAGCAGCCATCTGGGGACAGGGGGCACTCATGGCTACACCTTC	CASSHLGTGGTHGYTF
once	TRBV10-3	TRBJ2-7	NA	TGTGCCATCACTGGGGGCGGGGCTACGCACGAGCAGTACTTC	CAITGGGATHEQYF
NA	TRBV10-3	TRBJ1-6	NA	TGTGCCAGCAGTTCCCGGGGAGCGTCACCCCTCCACTTT	CASSSRGASPLHF
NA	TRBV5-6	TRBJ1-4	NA	TGTGCCAGCAGAGGACAGCTGAATGAAAAACTGTTTTTT	CASRGQLNEKLFF
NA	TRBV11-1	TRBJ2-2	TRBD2	TGTGCCAGCAGCCCGGGACTAGCGGCGAGCACCGGGGAGCTGTTTTTT	CASSPGLAASTGELFF
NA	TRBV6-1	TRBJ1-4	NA	TGTGCCAGCAGGAGGGAGGGCAGTCCCGTTATAGGTGAAAAACTGTTTTTT	CASRREGSPVIGEKLFF
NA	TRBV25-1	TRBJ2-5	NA	TGTGCTAGAAGAGCGGCCGAGACCCAGTACTTC	CARRAAETQYF
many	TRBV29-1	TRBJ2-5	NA	TGCACTATAAGCGGCGGGCGAGATATCGGAACGGAGACCCAGTACTTC	CTISGGRDIGTETQYF
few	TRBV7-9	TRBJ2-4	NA	TGTGCCAGCAGCTTAGAGGTTGGGAACATTCAGTACTTC	CASSLEVGNIQYF
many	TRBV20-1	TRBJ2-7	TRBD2	TGCAGTGCTCAAACTAGCGGGTGGGCCTACGAGCAGTACTTC	CSAQTSGWAYEQYF
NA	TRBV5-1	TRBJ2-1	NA	TGCGCCAGCAGCTGGGATAACAATGAGCAGTTCTTC	CASSWDNNEQFF
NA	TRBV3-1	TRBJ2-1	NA	TGTGCCAGCAGCCAAGATCTCCCCGTGACGTCTGAGCAGTTCTTC	CASSQDLPVTSEQFF
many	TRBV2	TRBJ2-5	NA	TGTGCCAGCAGTCGTAGGGTCGGGGAGACCCAGTACTTC	CASSRRVGETQYF
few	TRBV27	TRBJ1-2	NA	TGTGCCAGCTCGAGGCGCCCCCGCTATGGCTACACCTTC	CASSRRPRYGYTF
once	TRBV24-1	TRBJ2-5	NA	TGTGCCACCAGCTACCGGGGTACGGAGACCCAGTACTTC	CATSYRGTETQYF
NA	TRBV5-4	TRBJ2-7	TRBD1	TGTGCCAGCAGGCTGCCGGGACAGGACTCCGAGCAGTACTTC	CASRLPGQDSEQYF
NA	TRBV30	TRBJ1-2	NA	TGTGCCTGGAGTGTACTACGGGGACCGTTCAACTATGGCTACACCTTC	CAWSVLRGPFNYGYTF
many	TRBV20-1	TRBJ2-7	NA	TGCAGTGCTAGCTCGCTAGCGTCTACCGAGCAGTACTTC	CSASSLASTEQYF
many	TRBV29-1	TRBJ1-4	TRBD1	TGCAGCGGATGGACAGGTGATGAAAAACTGTTTTTT	CSGWTGDEKLFF
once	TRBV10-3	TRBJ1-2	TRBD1	TGTGCCATGGGGACAGGTCGAGGCTATGGCTACACCTTC	CAMGTGRGYGYTF
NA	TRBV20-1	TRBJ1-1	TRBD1	TGCAGTGCTAGATTGGGACAGAGGAACACTGAAGCTTTCTTT	CSARLGQRNTEAFF
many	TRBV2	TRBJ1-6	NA	TGTGCCAGCAGTGACAACACAAATTCACCCCTCCACTTT	CASSDNTNSPLHF
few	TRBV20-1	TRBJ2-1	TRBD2	TGCAGTGCTAGGGTAGAGACGACCGGGACTAGCGGGGGTCAGCAGTTCTTC	CSARVETTGTSGGQQFF
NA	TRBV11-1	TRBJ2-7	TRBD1	TGTGCCAGCAGCTTACGACAGGGGGCTAGGGGGTACCTTGGTCGGCAATCCTCCGAGCAGTACTTC	CASSLRQGARGYLGRQSSEQYF
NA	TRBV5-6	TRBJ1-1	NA	TGTGCCAGCAGCGACTTGCGCGGCGGGCTGAACACTGAAGCTTTCTTT	CASSDLRGGLNTEAFF
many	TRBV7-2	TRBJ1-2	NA	TGTGCCAGCAGCTTAGCGGGCTCCTACTATGGCTACACCTTC	CASSLAGSYYGYTF
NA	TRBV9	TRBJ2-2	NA	TGTGCCAGCAGCGTTCGGGACTTCACCGGGGAGCTGTTTTTT	CASSVRDFTGELFF
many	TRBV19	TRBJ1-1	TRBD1	TGTGCCAGTAGACCCTTAGCTGGGACAGGGGGTTACACTGAAGCTTTCTTT	CASRPLAGTGGYTEAFF
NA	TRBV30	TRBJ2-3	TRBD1	TGTGCCTGGAGTTCTCGGGACAGGGTCCGAGATACGCAGTATTTT	CAWSSRDRVRDTQYF